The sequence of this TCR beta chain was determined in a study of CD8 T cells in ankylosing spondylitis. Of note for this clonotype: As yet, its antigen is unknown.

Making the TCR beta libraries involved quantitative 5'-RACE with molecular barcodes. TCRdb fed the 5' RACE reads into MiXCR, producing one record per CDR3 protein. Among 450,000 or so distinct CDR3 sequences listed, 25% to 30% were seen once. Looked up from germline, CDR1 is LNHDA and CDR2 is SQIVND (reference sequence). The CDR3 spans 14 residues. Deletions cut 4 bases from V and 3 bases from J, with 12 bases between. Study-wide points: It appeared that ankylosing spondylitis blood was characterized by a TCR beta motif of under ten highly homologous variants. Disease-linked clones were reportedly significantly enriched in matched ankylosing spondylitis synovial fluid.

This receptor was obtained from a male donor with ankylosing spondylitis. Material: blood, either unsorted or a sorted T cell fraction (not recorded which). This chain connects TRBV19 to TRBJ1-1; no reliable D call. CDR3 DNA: TGTGCCAGTAGTACCGCCCCCACCTACACTGAAGCTTTCTTT. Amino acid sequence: CASSTAPTYTEAFF.